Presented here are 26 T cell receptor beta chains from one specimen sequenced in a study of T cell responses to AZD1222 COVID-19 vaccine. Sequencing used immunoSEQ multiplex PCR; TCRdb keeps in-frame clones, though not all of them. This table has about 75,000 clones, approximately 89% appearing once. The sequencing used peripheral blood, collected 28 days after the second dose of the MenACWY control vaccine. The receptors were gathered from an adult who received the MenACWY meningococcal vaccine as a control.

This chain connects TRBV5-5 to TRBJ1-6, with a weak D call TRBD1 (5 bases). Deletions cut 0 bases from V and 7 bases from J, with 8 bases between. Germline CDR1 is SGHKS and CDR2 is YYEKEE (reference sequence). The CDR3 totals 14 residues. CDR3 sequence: CASSLGQGNSPLHF. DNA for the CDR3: TGTGCCAGCAGCTTGGGCCAGGGCAATTCACCCCTCCACTTT.

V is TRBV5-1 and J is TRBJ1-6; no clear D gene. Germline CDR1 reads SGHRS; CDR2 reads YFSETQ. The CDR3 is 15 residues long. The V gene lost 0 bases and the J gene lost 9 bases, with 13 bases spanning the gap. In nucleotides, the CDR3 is TGCGCCAGCAGCTTGGAGACGGAGAAGGGTTCACCCCTCCACTTT. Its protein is CASSLETEKGSPLHF.

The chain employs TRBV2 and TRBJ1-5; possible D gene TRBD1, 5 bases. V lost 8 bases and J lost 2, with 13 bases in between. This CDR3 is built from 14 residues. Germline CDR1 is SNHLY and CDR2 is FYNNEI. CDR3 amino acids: CASRGHSGNQPQHF. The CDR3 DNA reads TGTGCCAGCCGGGGCCATTCTGGCAATCAGCCCCAGCATTTT.

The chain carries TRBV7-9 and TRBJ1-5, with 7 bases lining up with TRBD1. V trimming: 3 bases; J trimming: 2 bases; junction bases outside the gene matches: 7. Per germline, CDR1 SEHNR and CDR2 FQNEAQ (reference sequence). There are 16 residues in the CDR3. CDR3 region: CASSFSDRDGNQPQHF. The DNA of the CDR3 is TGTGCCAGCAGCTTCAGCGACAGGGACGGCAATCAGCCCCAGCATTTT.

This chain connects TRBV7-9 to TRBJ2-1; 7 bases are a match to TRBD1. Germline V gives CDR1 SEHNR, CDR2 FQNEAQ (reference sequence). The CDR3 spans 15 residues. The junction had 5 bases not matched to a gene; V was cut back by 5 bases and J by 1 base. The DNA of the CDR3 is TGTGCCAGCAGCAAAACAGGGGTTTCCTACAATGAGCAGTTCTTC. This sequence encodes CASSKTGVSYNEQFF.

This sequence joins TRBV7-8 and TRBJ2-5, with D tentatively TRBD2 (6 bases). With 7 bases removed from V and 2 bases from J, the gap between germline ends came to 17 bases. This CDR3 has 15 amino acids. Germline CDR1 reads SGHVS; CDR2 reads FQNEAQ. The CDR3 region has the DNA TGTGCCAGCAATCTGAGGCGGGACTTACAAGAGACCCAGTACTTC. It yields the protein CASNLRRDLQETQYF.

The CDR3 region is CAWSWGRRGEKLFF. Written as DNA, the CDR3 is TGTGCCTGGAGTTGGGGACGGAGGGGGGAAAAACTGTTTTTT. This chain connects TRBV30 to TRBJ1-4, with D tentatively TRBD1 (6 bases). V shed 2 bases and J shed 8 bases, with 15 bases lying between them. The CDR3 runs 14 residues. Germline loops: CDR1 GTSNPN, CDR2 SVGIG (reference sequence).

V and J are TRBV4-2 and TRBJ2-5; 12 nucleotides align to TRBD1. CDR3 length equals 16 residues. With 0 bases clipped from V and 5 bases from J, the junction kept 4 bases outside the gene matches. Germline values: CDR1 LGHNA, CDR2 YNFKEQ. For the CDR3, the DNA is TGTGCCAGCAGCCAAGATGGGACAGGGGGCAGGGAGACCCAGTACTTC. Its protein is CASSQDGTGGRETQYF.

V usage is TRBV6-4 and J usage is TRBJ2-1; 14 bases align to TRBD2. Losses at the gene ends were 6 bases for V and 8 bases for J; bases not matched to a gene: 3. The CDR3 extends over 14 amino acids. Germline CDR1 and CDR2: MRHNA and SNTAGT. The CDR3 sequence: CASSKTSGGDEQFF. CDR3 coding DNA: TGTGCCAGCAGCAAGACTAGCGGGGGGGATGAGCAGTTCTTC.

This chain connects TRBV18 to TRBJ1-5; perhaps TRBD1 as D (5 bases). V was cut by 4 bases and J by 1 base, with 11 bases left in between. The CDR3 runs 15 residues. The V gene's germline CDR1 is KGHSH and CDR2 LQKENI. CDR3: CASSREQESNQPQHF. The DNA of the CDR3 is TGTGCCAGCTCACGAGAACAGGAGAGCAATCAGCCCCAGCATTTT.

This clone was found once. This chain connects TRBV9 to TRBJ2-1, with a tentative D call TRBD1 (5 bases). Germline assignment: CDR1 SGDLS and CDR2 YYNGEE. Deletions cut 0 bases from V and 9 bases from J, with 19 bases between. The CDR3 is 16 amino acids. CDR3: CASSVGGPEIQGEQFF. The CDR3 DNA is TGTGCCAGCAGCGTAGGTGGGCCGGAGATTCAGGGTGAGCAGTTCTTC.

This CDR3 reads CASSLMSFAGTEAFF. DNA for the CDR3: TGCGCCAGCAGCTTGATGAGTTTCGCGGGCACTGAAGCTTTCTTT. This sequence joins TRBV5-1 and TRBJ1-1; D remains ambiguous. The germline V and J ends were trimmed by 1 base and 4 bases, with 14 bases remaining between them. This CDR3 region has 15 residues. The germline V gene has CDR1 SGHRS and CDR2 YFSETQ. The complete variable domain, with remaining parts taken from reference TRBV5-1 and TRBJ1-1, reads KAGVTQTPRYLIKTRGQQVTLSCSPISGHRSVSWYQQTPGQGLQFLFEYFSETQRNKGNFPGRFSGRQFSNSRSEMNVSTLELGDSALYLCASSLMSFAGTEAFFGQGTRLTVV.

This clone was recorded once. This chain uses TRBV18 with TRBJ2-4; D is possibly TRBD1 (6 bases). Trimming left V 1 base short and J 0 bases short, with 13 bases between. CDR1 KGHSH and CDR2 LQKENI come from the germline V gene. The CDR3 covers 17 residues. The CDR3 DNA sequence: TGTGCCAGCTCACCACTCCCCACAGGGAGAGCCAAAAACATTCAGTACTTC. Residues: CASSPLPTGRAKNIQYF.

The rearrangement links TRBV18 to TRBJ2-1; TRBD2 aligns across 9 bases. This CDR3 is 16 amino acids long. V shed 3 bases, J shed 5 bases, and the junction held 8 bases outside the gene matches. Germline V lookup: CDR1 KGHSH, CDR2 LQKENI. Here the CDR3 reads CASSPTMAGGNNEQFF. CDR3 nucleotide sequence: TGTGCCAGCTCACCCACAATGGCGGGGGGGAACAATGAGCAGTTCTTC.

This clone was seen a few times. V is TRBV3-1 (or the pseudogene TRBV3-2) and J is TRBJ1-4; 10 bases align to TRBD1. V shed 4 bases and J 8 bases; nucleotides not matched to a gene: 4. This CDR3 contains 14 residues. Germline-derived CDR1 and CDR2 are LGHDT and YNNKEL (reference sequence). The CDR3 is CASSPTGGREKLFF. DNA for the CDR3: TGTGCCAGCAGCCCGACAGGGGGCCGAGAAAAACTGTTTTTT.

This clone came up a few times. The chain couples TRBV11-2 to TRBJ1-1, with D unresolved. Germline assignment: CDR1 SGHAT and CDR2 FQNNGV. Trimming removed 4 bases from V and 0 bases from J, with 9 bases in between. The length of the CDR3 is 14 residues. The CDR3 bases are TGTGCCAGCAGCTCCCGGCAACTGAACACTGAAGCTTTCTTT. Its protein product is CASSSRQLNTEAFF.

The CDR3 bases are TGTGCCAGCAGCCCGCTAGCGGGGGCGGGGGAGACCCAGTACTTC. Translation gives CASSPLAGAGETQYF. The chain recombines TRBV9 with TRBJ2-5, with 10 bases aligning to TRBD2. The CDR3 loop spans 15 amino acids. V was pared by 4 bases and J by 5 bases, with 8 bases of the junction left unmatched. Per the germline V gene, CDR1 is SGDLS and CDR2 is YYNGEE.

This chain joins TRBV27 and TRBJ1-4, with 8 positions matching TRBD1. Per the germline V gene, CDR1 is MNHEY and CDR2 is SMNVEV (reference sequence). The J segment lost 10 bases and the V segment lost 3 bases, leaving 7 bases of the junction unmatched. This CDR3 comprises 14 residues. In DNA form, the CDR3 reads TGTGCCAGCAGTTTGGAGACAGGGGTAGGAAAACTGTTTTTT. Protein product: CASSLETGVGKLFF. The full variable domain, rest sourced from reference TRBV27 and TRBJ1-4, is EAQVTQNPRYLITVTGKKLTVTCSQNMNHEYMSWYRQDPGLGLRQIYYSMNVEVTDKGDVPEGYKVSRKEKRNFPLILESPSPNQTSLYFCASSLETGVGKLFFGSGTQLSVL.

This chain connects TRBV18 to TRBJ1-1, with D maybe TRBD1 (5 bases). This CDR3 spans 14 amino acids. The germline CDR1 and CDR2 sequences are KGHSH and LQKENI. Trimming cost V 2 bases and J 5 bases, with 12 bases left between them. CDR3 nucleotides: TGTGCCAGCTCACCAGATATGGGGGAAACTGAAGCTTTCTTT. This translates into CASSPDMGETEAFF.

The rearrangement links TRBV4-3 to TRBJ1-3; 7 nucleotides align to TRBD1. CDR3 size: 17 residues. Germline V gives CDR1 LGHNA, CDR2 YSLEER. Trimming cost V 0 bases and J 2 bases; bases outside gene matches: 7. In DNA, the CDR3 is TGCGCCAGCAGCCAAGAGGATAGGGGGCGAGCTGGAAACACCATATATTTT. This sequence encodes CASSQEDRGRAGNTIYF.

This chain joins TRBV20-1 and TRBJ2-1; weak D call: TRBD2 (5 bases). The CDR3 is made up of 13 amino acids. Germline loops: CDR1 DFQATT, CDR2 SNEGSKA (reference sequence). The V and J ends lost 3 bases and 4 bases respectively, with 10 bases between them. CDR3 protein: CSASGGPYNEQFF. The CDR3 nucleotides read TGCAGTGCTAGTGGCGGGCCTTACAATGAGCAGTTCTTC.

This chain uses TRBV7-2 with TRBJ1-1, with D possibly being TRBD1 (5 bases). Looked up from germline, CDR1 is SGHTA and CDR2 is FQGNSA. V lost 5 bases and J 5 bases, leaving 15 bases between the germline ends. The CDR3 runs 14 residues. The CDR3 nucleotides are TGTGCCAGCAGCCGGGGGAAGGGGAGAACTGAAGCTTTCTTT. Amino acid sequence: CASSRGKGRTEAFF.

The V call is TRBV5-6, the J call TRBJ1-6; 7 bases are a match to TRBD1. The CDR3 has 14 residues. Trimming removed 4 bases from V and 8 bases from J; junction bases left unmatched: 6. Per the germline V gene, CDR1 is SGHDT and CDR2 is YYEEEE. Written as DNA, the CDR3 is TGTGCCAGCAGCATCCGGGACAGATATTCACCCCTCCACTTT. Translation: CASSIRDRYSPLHF. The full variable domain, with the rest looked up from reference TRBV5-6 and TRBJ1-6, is DAGVTQSPTHLIKTRGQQVTLRCSPKSGHDTVSWYQQALGQGPQFIFQYYEEEERQRGNFPDRFSGHQFPNYSSELNVNALLLGDSALYLCASSIRDRYSPLHFGNGTRLTVT.

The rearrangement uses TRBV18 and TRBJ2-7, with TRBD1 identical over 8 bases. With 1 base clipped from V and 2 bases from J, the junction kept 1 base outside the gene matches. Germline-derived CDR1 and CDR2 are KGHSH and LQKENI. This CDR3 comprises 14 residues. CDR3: CASSPRGQAYEQYF. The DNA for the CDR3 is TGTGCCAGCTCACCACGGGGACAGGCCTACGAGCAGTACTTC.

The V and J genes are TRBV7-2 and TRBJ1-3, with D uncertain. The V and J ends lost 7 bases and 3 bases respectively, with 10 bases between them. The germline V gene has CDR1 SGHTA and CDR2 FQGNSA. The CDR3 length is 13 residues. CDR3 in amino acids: CASTLVVGNTIYF. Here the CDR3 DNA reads TGTGCCAGCACCCTAGTGGTTGGAAACACCATATATTTT.

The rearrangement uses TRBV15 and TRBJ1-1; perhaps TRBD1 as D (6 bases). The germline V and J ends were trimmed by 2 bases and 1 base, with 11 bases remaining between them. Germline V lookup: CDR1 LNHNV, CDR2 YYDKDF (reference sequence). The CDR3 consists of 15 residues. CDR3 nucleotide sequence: TGTGCCACCAGCAGAAGACCGGGACAGAACACTGAAGCTTTCTTT. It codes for CATSRRPGQNTEAFF.